The clone carrying this TCR beta chain was found many times. Amplified regions were TCR beta CDR3 sequences from RNA transcripts. Using the HTBI primer set, a first-round RT-PCR was run on the TCR CDR3. TCRdb itself ran the multiplex PCR reads through MiXCR, one entry per CDR3 protein. This sample has 95,000 to 110,000 distinct CDR3 sequences, with 16% found just once. The data originate from a study of T cells in Graves' hyperthyroidism and ophthalmopathy. The sample consisted of blood. This sequence was found in a woman aged 50 to 60 with Graves' hyperthyroidism.

CDR3 DNA: TGTGCCAGCAGCCCGCAGGACAGGGGTGTTGAAAAACTGTTTTTT. This encodes CASSPQDRGVEKLFF. The J gene is TRBJ1-4, the V gene TRBV11-2; TRBD1 aligns across 9 bases. CDR1 SGHAT and CDR2 FQNNGV come from the germline V gene. The V and J ends lost 5 bases and 7 bases, in that order; junction bases with no gene match: 8. The CDR3 runs 15 residues.